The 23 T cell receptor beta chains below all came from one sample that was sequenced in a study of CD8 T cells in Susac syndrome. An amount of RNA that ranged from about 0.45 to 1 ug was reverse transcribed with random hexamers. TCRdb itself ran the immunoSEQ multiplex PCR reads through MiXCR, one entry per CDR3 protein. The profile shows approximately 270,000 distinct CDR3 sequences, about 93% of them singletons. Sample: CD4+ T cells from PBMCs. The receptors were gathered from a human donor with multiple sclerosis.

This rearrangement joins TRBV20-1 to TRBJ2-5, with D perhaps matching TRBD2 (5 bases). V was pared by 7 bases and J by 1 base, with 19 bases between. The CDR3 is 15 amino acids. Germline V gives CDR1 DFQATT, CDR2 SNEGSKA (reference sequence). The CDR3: CSVKSGVRLQETQYF. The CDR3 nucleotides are TGCAGTGTTAAGAGCGGTGTGCGGCTCCAAGAGACCCAGTACTTC.

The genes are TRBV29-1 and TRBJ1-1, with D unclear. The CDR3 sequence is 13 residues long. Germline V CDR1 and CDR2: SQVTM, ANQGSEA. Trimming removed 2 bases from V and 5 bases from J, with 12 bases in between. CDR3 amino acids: CSVESARSTEAFF. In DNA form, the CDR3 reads TGCAGCGTTGAATCCGCCAGGAGTACTGAAGCTTTCTTT.

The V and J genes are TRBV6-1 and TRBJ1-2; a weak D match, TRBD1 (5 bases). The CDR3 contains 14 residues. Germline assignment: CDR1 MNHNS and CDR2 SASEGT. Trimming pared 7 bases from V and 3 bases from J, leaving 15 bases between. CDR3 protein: CASIGREWDYGYTF. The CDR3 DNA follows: TGTGCCAGCATTGGCAGGGAGTGGGACTATGGCTACACCTTC.

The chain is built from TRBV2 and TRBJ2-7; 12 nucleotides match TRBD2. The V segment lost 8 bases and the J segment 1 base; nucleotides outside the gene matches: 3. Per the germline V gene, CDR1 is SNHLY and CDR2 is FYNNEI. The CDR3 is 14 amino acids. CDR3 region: CASRLAGASYEQYF. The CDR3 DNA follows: TGTGCCAGCCGACTAGCGGGAGCTTCCTACGAGCAGTACTTC.

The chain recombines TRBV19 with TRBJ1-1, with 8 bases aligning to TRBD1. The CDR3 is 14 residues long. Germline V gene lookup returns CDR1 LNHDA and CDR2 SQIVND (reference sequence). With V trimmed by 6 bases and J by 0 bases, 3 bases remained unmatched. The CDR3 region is CASRLTGVNTEAFF. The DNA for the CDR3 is TGTGCCAGTAGGTTGACAGGGGTGAACACTGAAGCTTTCTTT.

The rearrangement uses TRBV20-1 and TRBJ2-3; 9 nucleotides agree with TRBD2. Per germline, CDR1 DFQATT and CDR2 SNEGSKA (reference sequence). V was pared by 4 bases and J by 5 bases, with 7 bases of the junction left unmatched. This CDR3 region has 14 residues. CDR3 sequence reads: CSAIDGAGGDTQYF. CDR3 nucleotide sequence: TGCAGTGCTATTGACGGAGCGGGGGGAGATACGCAGTATTTT.

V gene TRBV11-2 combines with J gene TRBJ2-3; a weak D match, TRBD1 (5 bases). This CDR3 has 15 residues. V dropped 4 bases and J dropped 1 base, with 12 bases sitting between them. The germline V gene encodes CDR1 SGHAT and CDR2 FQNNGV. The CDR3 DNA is TGTGCCAGCAGCTCCCCCAGGGTTCGCACAGATACGCAGTATTTT. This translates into CASSSPRVRTDTQYF.

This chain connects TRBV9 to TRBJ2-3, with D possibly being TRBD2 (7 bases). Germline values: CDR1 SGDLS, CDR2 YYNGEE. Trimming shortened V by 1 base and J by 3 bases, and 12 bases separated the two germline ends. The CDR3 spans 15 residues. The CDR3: CASSVYGGATDTQYF. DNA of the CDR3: TGTGCCAGCAGCGTATATGGGGGGGCGACAGATACGCAGTATTTT.

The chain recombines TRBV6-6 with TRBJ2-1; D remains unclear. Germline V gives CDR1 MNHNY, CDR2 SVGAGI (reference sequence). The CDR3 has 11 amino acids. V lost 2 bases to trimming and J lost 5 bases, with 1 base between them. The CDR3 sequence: CASSYNNEQFF. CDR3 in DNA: TGTGCCAGCAGTTACAACAATGAGCAGTTCTTC.

CDR3 amino acids: CASSPGGHEETQYF. The DNA for the CDR3 is TGTGCCAGCAGTCCTGGAGGACATGAAGAGACCCAGTACTTC. The chain links TRBV25-1 to TRBJ2-5, with D possibly called TRBD1 or TRBD2 (5 bases each). V was cut by 5 bases and J by 3 bases, with 13 bases left in between. The CDR3 extends over 14 amino acids. Germline V gene sequence: CDR1 MGHDK, CDR2 SYGVNS. The full variable domain, completed using reference TRBV25-1 and TRBJ2-5, is EADIYQTPRYLVIGTGKKITLECSQTMGHDKMYWYQQDPGMELHLIHYSYGVNSTEKGDLSSESTVSRIRTEHFPLTLESARPSHTSQYLCASSPGGHEETQYFGPGTRLLVL.

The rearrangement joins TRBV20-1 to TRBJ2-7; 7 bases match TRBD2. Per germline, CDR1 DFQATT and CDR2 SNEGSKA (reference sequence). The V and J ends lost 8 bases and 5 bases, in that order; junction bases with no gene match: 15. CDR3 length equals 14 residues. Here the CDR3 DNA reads TGCAGTACCCCGGGACTAAAAGGAGAGAACGAGCAGTACTTC. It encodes CSTPGLKGENEQYF.

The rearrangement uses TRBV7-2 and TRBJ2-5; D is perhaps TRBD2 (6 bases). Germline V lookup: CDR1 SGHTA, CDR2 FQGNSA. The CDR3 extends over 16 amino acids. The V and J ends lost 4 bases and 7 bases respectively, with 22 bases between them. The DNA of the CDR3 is TGTGCCAGCAGCTCCCCCCTAAGTACTAGCTTTGGGACCCAGTACTTC. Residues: CASSSPLSTSFGTQYF.

The CDR3 DNA is TGTGCCATCAGCCTGGGACTAGCGGAATACAATGAGCAGTTCTTC. Its protein is CAISLGLAEYNEQFF. The chain carries TRBV10-3 and TRBJ2-1; TRBD2 matches at 11 bases. The trim removed 6 bases at V and 4 bases at J, leaving 5 bases unmatched. Germline V gives CDR1 ENHRY, CDR2 SYGVKD. The CDR3 consists of 15 residues.

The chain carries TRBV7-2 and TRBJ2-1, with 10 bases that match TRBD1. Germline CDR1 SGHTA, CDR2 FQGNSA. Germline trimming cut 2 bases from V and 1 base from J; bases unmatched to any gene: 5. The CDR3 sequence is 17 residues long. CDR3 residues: CASSLFGTGASYNEQFF. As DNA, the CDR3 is TGTGCCAGCAGCTTATTCGGGACAGGGGCGTCCTACAATGAGCAGTTCTTC.

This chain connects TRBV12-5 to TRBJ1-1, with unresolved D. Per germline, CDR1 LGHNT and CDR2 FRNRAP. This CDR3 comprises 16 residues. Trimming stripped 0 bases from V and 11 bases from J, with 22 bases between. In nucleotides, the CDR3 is TGTGCTAGTGGTTTGGTCCTTGGACGCACAGCGGAGCGGGCTTTCTTT. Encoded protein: CASGLVLGRTAERAFF.

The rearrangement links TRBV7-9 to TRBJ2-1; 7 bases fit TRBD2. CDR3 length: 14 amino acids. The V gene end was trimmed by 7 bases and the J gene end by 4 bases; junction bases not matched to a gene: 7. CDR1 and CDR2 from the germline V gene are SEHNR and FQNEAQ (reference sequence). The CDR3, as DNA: TGTGCCAGCACTCGGGACGGGAGGTACAATGAGCAGTTCTTC. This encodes CASTRDGRYNEQFF.

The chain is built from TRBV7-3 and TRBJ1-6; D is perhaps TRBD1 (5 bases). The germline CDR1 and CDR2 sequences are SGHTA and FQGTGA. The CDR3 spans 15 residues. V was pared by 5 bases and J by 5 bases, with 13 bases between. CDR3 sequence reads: CASSLRQPDNSPLHF. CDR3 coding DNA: TGTGCCAGCAGCCTTCGACAGCCGGATAATTCACCCCTCCACTTT.

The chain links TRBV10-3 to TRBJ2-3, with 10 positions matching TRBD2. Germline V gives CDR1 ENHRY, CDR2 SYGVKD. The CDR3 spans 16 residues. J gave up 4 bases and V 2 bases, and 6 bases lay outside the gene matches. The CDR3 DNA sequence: TGTGCCATCAGTGAGCGACAGAGCGGGGGGGCAGATACGCAGTATTTT. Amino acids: CAISERQSGGADTQYF.

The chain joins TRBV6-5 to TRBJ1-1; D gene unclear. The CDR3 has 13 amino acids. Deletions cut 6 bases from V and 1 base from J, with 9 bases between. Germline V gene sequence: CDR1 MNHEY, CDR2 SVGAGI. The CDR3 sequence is CASRRDKNTEAFF. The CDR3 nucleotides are TGTGCCAGCAGACGCGACAAGAACACTGAAGCTTTCTTT.

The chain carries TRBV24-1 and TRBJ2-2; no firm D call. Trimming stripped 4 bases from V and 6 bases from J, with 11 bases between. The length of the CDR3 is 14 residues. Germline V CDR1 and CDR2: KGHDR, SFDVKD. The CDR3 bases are TGTGCCACCAGTGAGGCAAGGGTATCCGGGGAGCTGTTTTTT. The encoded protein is CATSEARVSGELFF.

The CDR3 is CASRPDGGEQFF. For the CDR3, the DNA is TGTGCCAGCAGACCCGATGGGGGTGAGCAGTTCTTC. The rearrangement uses TRBV11-1 and TRBJ2-1; tentatively, D is TRBD1 or TRBD2 (5 bases each). CDR1 is SGHAT, CDR2 FQDESV, per germline (reference sequence). The germline V and J ends were trimmed by 6 bases and 9 bases, with 12 bases remaining between them. This CDR3 has 12 amino acids. Full variable domain (outside the CDR3, taken from reference TRBV11-1 and TRBJ2-1): EAEVAQSPRYKITEKSQAVAFWCDPISGHATLYWYRQILGQGPELLVQFQDESVVDDSQLPKDRFSAERLKGVDSTLKIQPAELGDSAMYLCASRPDGGEQFFGPGTRLTVL.

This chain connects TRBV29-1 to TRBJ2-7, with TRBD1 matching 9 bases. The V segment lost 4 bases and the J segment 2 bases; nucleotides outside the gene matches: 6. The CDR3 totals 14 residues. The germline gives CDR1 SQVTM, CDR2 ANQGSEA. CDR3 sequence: CSVGRGQGPYEQYF. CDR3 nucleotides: TGCAGCGTTGGACGGGGACAGGGCCCCTACGAGCAGTACTTC.

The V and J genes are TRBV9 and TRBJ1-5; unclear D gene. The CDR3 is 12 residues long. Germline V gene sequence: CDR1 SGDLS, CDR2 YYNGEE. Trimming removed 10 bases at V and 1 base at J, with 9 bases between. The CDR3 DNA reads TGTGCCCAGGAGGGCAGCAATCAGCCCCAGCATTTT. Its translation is CAQEGSNQPQHF.